Each of the 22 T cell receptor beta chains below was sequenced from the same sample in a study of blood T cell repertoires in COVID-19. Using immunoSEQ multiplex PCR, the repertoire was profiled, and TCRdb retains in-frame clones only, with some absent. This sample yields roughly 140,000 clones, of which 65% to 80% are seen a single time; roughly 2% belongs to the top ten. Sample: peripheral blood. The receptor source for this set is a woman aged 60-70 years with acute or convalescent COVID-19.

The V gene is TRBV30, the J gene TRBJ1-1, with D possibly being TRBD1 (5 bases). The V end was cut by 2 bases, the J end by 6 bases, with 13 bases between. The germline V gene has CDR1 GTSNPN and CDR2 SVGIG (reference sequence). This CDR3 is built from 13 residues. CDR3 region: CAWSTLAGAEAFF. DNA for the CDR3: TGTGCCTGGAGTACGCTAGCGGGGGCTGAAGCTTTCTTT.

The gene calls are TRBV7-3 and TRBJ2-1; the D gene is possibly TRBD2 (5 bases). Germline values: CDR1 SGHTA, CDR2 FQGTGA. V lost 2 bases and J 8 bases, leaving 16 bases between the germline ends. The CDR3 contains 15 residues. In nucleotides, the CDR3 is TGTGCCAGCAGCTTAGGCCTAGCCTACGGGGATGAGCAGTTCTTC. This gives the protein CASSLGLAYGDEQFF. The entire variable domain, with the rest obtained from reference TRBV7-3 and TRBJ2-1, is as follows: GAGVSQTPSNKVTEKGKYVELRCDPISGHTALYWYRQSLGQGPEFLIYFQGTGAADDSGLPNDRFFAVRPEGSVSTLKIQRTERGDSAVYLCASSLGLAYGDEQFFGPGTRLTVL.

The J gene is TRBJ2-3, the V gene TRBV6-5; 7 bases agree with TRBD2. The germline V gene has CDR1 MNHEY and CDR2 SVGAGI. V lost 6 bases and J lost 1; bases outside the gene matches: 4. The CDR3 spans 14 residues. The CDR3 DNA reads TGTGCCAGCAGAGAGCGGGGAGGCACAGATACGCAGTATTTT. It translates to CASRERGGTDTQYF.

The chain carries TRBV12-3 or TRBV12-4 and TRBJ2-5; the D gene is possibly TRBD1 (7 bases). V lost 6 bases, J lost 3 bases, and 11 bases lay in between. The CDR3 is 13 amino acids. CDR3 in amino acids: CASSQGGKETQYF. The CDR3 DNA sequence: TGTGCCAGCAGCCAGGGGGGTAAAGAGACCCAGTACTTC.

Turning to this clone: At the DNA level, this CDR3 is encoded by other sequences in the same sample as well. The J gene is TRBJ1-3, the V gene TRBV5-1, with D tentatively TRBD1 (5 bases). V gave up 0 bases and J gave up 0 bases, with 7 bases separating them. The CDR3 extends over 15 amino acids. In germline, CDR1 is SGHRS, CDR2 YFSETQ. Written as DNA, the CDR3 is TGCGCCAGCAGCTTGGGTGACAGCTCTGGAAACACCATATATTTT. Translating gives CASSLGDSSGNTIYF.

The rearrangement joins TRBV28 to TRBJ1-1; D ambiguous. V was trimmed by 1 base and J by 0 bases, leaving 6 bases between them. Germline CDR1 MDHEN, CDR2 SYDVKM. The CDR3 is 14 residues long. Here the CDR3 DNA reads TGTGCCAGCAGTTTATTTCAGGTGAACACTGAAGCTTTCTTT. It is translated as CASSLFQVNTEAFF.

This clone was counted a few times. V usage is TRBV5-1 and J usage is TRBJ2-7; TRBD2 aligns across 7 bases. The CDR3 runs to 11 residues. From germline, CDR1 is SGHRS and CDR2 YFSETQ. With V trimmed by 4 bases and J by 7 bases, 2 bases remained unmatched. CDR3: CASSPGGEQYF. The CDR3 coding sequence is TGCGCCAGCAGCCCGGGAGGTGAGCAGTACTTC.

This chain uses TRBV28 with TRBJ1-5; TRBD1 might be the D (5 bases). The CDR3 runs 14 residues. V lost 5 bases to trimming and J lost 10 bases, with 18 bases between them. The V gene's germline CDR1 is MDHEN and CDR2 SYDVKM. The CDR3 DNA sequence: TGTGCCAGCAGTCCCGACAGTCGTCAAGGACCCCAGCATTTT. Residues: CASSPDSRQGPQHF.

The chain is built from TRBV30 and TRBJ1-1, with D possibly being TRBD1 (5 bases). The CDR3 contains 12 residues. V dropped 0 bases and J dropped 6 bases, with 8 bases sitting between them. Germline assignment: CDR1 GTSNPN and CDR2 SVGIG (reference sequence). The CDR3 loop reads CAWSVGVPEAFF. CDR3 DNA sequence: TGTGCCTGGAGTGTAGGGGTTCCTGAAGCTTTCTTT.

The chain recombines TRBV24-1 with TRBJ2-3; 7 nucleotides match TRBD2. J gave up 4 bases and V 11 bases, and 14 bases lay outside the gene matches. CDR1 is KGHDR, CDR2 SFDVKD, per germline. The CDR3 has 15 residues. CDR3 sequence: CASSQGGIDSDTQYF. The CDR3 DNA follows: TGTGCCAGTTCCCAGGGAGGGATTGACTCAGATACGCAGTATTTT.

The J gene is TRBJ2-2, the V gene TRBV6-5; a weak D match, TRBD2 (5 bases). This CDR3 is 13 amino acids long. Germline CDR1 and CDR2: MNHEY and SVGAGI. Trimming cost V 8 bases and J 5 bases, with 12 bases left between them. The CDR3 DNA reads TGTGCCAGCGGGAGAGAGATAACCGGGGAGCTGTTTTTT. This codes for CASGREITGELFF.

This rearrangement joins TRBV4-2 to TRBJ2-1; possibly TRBD2 for D (6 bases). V was pared by 1 base and J by 7 bases, with 11 bases between. This CDR3 is 14 amino acids long. Germline V CDR1 and CDR2: LGHNA, YNFKEQ. The CDR3, as DNA: TGTGCCAGCAGCCAAGCGGGAGAAACGAATGAGCAGTTCTTC. Protein product: CASSQAGETNEQFF.

This clone was seen a few times. The chain is built from TRBV27 and TRBJ2-7, with 8 nucleotides matching TRBD2. Germline V gives CDR1 MNHEY, CDR2 SMNVEV (reference sequence). The CDR3 loop spans 16 amino acids. J was trimmed by 4 bases and V by 5 bases; bases with no gene match: 13. For the CDR3, the DNA is TGTGCCAGCAGTCCCCAGAAGATAGCGGGACTTTACGAGCAGTACTTC. The encoded protein is CASSPQKIAGLYEQYF.

The rearrangement links TRBV14 to TRBJ2-7; TRBD2 aligns across 8 bases. The trim removed 4 bases at V and 5 bases at J, leaving 10 bases unmatched. The CDR3 contains 15 residues. Germline V lookup: CDR1 SGHDN, CDR2 FVKESK. Here the CDR3 reads CASSPLASGSHEQYF. The CDR3 DNA is TGTGCCAGCAGCCCCCTGGCTAGCGGGTCTCACGAGCAGTACTTC.

The chain is built from TRBV5-1 and TRBJ1-2; D is possibly TRBD1 (5 bases). Trimming shortened V by 6 bases and J by 4 bases, and 19 bases separated the two germline ends. The germline gives CDR1 SGHRS, CDR2 YFSETQ. The CDR3 has 15 residues. The CDR3 here is CASNPAVGGGYGYTF. CDR3 sequence (DNA): TGCGCCAGCAACCCGGCGGTCGGGGGTGGCTATGGCTACACCTTC.

The CDR3 DNA sequence: TGCGCCAGCAGCTTACGGGCCCGGACTAGCGGGAAGGGTTATGAGCAGTTCTTC. Translated, it gives CASSLRARTSGKGYEQFF. The chain couples TRBV5-1 to TRBJ2-1; TRBD2 matches at 12 bases. After removal of 2 bases from V and 8 bases from J, the junction contained 14 bases not matched to a gene. The CDR3 length is 18 residues. Germline CDR1 is SGHRS and CDR2 is YFSETQ.

The chain recombines TRBV23-1 with TRBJ2-1; 16 bases line up with TRBD2. TRBV23-1 is treated as an ORF (open reading frame) with a function not yet certain. V trimming: 0 bases; J trimming: 1 base; junction bases outside the gene matches: 9. CDR3 length: 21 amino acids. This CDR3 reads CASSQSGGTSGRAFSYNEQFF. Here the CDR3 DNA reads TGCGCCAGCAGTCAATCAGGGGGGACTAGCGGGAGGGCCTTTTCCTACAATGAGCAGTTCTTC.

The chain uses TRBV7-8 and TRBJ2-1; 10 nucleotides agree with TRBD2. This CDR3 has 15 amino acids. Trimming cost V 1 base and J 9 bases; bases outside gene matches: 6. The germline V gene encodes CDR1 SGHVS and CDR2 FQNEAQ. Here the CDR3 DNA reads TGTGCCAGCAGCTTAGATCGAGCGGGAGGGCGTGAGCAGTTCTTC. Protein product: CASSLDRAGGREQFF. The variable domain in full, completed from reference TRBV7-8 and TRBJ2-1, reads GAGVSQSPRYKVAKRGQDVALRCDPISGHVSLFWYQQALGQGPEFLTYFQNEAQLDKSGLPSDRFFAERPEGSVSTLKIQRTQQEDSAVYLCASSLDRAGGREQFFGPGTRLTVL.

The chain joins TRBV4-2 to TRBJ2-7; 11 bases line up with TRBD1. The CDR3 runs 14 residues. The V segment lost 6 bases and the J segment 3 bases; nucleotides outside the gene matches: 4. The germline V gene encodes CDR1 LGHNA and CDR2 YNFKEQ. CDR3 amino acids: CASSRDRGYYEQYF. The CDR3 DNA follows: TGTGCCAGCAGTCGGGACAGGGGGTACTACGAGCAGTACTTC.

This chain connects TRBV29-1 to TRBJ1-5, with D hard to call. Germline assignment: CDR1 SQVTM and CDR2 ANQGSEA. V lost 2 bases and J lost 6, with 8 bases in between. CDR3 length: 12 residues. The CDR3 region is CSVENPGQPQHF. For the CDR3, the DNA is TGCAGCGTTGAAAACCCGGGTCAGCCCCAGCATTTT.

DNA of the CDR3: TGTGCCAGCAGCAGAACTAGCGCGAACACCGGGGAGCTGTTTTTT. Amino acids: CASSRTSANTGELFF. The gene calls are TRBV6-4 and TRBJ2-2; 7 positions agree with TRBD2. The CDR3 length is 15 residues. CDR1 is MRHNA, CDR2 SNTAGT, per germline. Trimming cost V 6 bases and J 0 bases; bases outside gene matches: 4.

This clone was counted a few times. The rearrangement uses TRBV4-2 and TRBJ2-7; the match to TRBD1 covers 9 bases. Per germline, CDR1 LGHNA and CDR2 YNFKEQ. After removal of 3 bases from V and 1 base from J, the junction contained 31 bases not matched to a gene. The CDR3 length is 24 residues. Here the CDR3 reads CASSQGPPQGAWAADRIRSYEQYF. The CDR3, as DNA: TGTGCCAGCAGCCAGGGGCCCCCACAGGGGGCGTGGGCAGCGGACCGGATTCGATCCTACGAGCAGTACTTC.